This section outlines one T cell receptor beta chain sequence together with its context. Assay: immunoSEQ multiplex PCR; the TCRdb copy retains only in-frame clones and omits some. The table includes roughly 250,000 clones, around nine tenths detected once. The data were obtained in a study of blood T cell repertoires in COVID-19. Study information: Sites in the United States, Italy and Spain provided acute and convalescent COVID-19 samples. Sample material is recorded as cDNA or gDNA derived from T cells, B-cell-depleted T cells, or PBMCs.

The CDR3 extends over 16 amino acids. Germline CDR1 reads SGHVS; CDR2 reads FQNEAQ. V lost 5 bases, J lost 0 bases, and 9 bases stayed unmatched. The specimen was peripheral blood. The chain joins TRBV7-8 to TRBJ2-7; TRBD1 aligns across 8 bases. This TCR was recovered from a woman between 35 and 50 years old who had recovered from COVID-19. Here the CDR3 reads CASSIGSGQASYEQYF. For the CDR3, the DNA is TGTGCCAGCAGCATCGGGTCGGGACAGGCCTCCTACGAGCAGTACTTC. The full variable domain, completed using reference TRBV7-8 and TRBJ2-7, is GAGVSQSPRYKVAKRGQDVALRCDPISGHVSLFWYQQALGQGPEFLTYFQNEAQLDKSGLPSDRFFAERPEGSVSTLKIQRTQQEDSAVYLCASSIGSGQASYEQYFGPGTRLTVT.